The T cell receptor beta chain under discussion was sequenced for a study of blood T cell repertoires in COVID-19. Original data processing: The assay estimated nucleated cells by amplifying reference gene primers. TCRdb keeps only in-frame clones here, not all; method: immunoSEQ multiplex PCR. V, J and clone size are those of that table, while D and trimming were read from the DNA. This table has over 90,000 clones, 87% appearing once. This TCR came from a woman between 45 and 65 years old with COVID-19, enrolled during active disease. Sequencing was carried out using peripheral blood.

The CDR3 sequence: CASSSLGGWGYTF. The CDR3 DNA reads as TGTGCCAGCAGTTCCTTGGGGGGTTGGGGCTACACCTTC. The chain uses TRBV6-5 and TRBJ1-2, with D maybe TRBD1 (5 bases). Germline loops: CDR1 MNHEY, CDR2 SVGAGI. This CDR3 is 13 amino acids long. V was shortened by 4 bases and J by 8 bases, with 14 bases between the two germline ends.